This T cell receptor (beta chain) appears in the sequencing data of a study of control samples from healthy donors and cancer patients. Looked up from germline, CDR1 is MGHDK and CDR2 is SYGVNS. With 4 bases clipped from V and 3 bases from J, the junction kept 2 bases outside the gene matches. This CDR3 has 14 residues. Only in-frame clones appear in the TCRdb table, and some are missing; sequencing was by immunoSEQ multiplex PCR. Counted here are approximately 100,000 clones, around nine tenths occurring once; the ten biggest clones make up approximately 8.4%. This clonotype was sampled from a young man in good health. Sequencing was performed on blood. V usage is TRBV25-1 and J usage is TRBJ2-1; TRBD1 aligns across 8 bases. This CDR3 reads CASSGDRGYNEQFF. CDR3 sequence (DNA): TGTGCCAGCAGTGGCGACAGGGGCTACAATGAGCAGTTCTTC.